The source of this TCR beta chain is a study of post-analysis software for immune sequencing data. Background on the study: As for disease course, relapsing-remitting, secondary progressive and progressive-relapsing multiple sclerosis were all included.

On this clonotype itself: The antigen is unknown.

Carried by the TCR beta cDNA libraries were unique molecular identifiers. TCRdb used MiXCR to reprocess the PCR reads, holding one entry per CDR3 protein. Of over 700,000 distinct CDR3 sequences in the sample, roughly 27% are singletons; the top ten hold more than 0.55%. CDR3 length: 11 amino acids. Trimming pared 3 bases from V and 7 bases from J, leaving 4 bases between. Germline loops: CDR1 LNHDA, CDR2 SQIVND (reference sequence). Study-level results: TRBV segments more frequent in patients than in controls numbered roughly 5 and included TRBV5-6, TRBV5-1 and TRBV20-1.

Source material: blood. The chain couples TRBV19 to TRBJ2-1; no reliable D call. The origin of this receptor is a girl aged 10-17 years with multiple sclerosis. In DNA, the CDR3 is TGTGCCAGTAGTATCCGGAATGAGCAGTTCTTC. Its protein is CASSIRNEQFF.